This T cell receptor beta chain was identified in a study of OX40 agonist ivuxolimab in advanced cancers. In the study overall: Averaging approximately 60 years in age, with a range of roughly 23 to 80, the cohort was about 85% male. Anti-PD-1, anti-PD-L1 or anti-CTLA-4 therapy given earlier was allowed, and over 35% had some. General observations from the study: The investigators did not determine what antigen specificity the expanded peripheral T cells had.

This CDR3 contains 14 residues. Per germline, CDR1 MNHEY and CDR2 SVGAGI. Trimming removed 5 bases from V and 5 bases from J, with 13 bases in between. This clone occurred once. Its antigen is undetermined. The assay was immunoSEQ multiplex PCR, and TCRdb's table has in-frame clones only and misses some. The sample lists about 69,000 clones, approximately 91% occurring once. The material was CD4+ or CD8+ T cells sorted from blood, obtained in a trial of the OX40 agonist ivuxolimab. The rearrangement uses TRBV6-5 and TRBJ1-5, with a weak D call TRBD1 (5 bases). This sequence originates from an adult with an advanced solid tumor such as melanoma, head and neck, liver or kidney cancer. In DNA, the CDR3 is TGTGCCAGCAGTGCCAGGGAAGACTATCAGCCCCAGCATTTT. Amino acids: CASSAREDYQPQHF.